This T cell receptor (beta chain) was recovered during a study of vaccination and CD4 T cells after COVID-19. Looking at the study overall: Each post-COVID sample was drawn after diagnosis, and the median interval was roughly 100 days (range 35 to 161). From HCoV-229E, HCoV-OC43, HCoV-NL63 and SARS-CoV-2, overlapping spike peptides were used to stimulate the cells. Study-wide points: SARS-CoV-2-reactive clonotype medians increased from about 22 to 38, not significantly.

This clonotype was picked up a small number of times. Its antigen is unidentified. Indicated treatment: approximately 11-day PBMC culture with coronavirus spike peptide pools or control peptides (ViraFEST assay). Per well, 2 million or so PBMCs were cultured in the presence of approximately 10 IU/ml IL-2 and around 9.5 ug/ml peptide pools. Once obtained from cultured CD4+ T cells, the DNA was sequenced using the Oncomine TCR Beta short-read assay. TCRdb reprocessed the PCR reads with MiXCR, giving one entry per CDR3 protein. Here the sample spans under 25,000 distinct CDR3 sequences, around 40% being singletons. CDR3 length: 13 amino acids. Trimming removed 5 bases from V and 6 bases from J; junction bases left unmatched: 6. Germline lookup yields CDR1 MNHNS and CDR2 SASEGT.

The rearrangement joins TRBV6-1 to TRBJ1-2; TRBD1 agrees at 7 bases. The specimen comprised CD4+ T cells from blood, cultured in vitro, sampled before SARS-CoV-2 vaccination. The receptor's source is a human donor who had recovered from COVID-19. DNA for the CDR3: TGTGCCAGCAGTACCCGGGACAGCCATGGCTACACCTTC. It is translated as CASSTRDSHGYTF.